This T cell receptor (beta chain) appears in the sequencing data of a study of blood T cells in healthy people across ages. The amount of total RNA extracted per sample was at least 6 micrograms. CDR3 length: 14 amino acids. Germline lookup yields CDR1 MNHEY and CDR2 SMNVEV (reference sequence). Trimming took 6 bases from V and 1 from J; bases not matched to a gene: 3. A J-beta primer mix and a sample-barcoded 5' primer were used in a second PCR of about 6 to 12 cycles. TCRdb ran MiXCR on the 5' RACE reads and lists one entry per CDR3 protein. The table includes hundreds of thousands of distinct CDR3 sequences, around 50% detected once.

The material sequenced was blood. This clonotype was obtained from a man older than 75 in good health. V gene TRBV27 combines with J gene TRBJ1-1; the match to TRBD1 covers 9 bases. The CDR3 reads CASREDRGNTEAFF. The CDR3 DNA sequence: TGTGCCAGCAGAGAGGACAGGGGGAACACTGAAGCTTTCTTT.